This TCR beta chain originates from a study of cytomegalovirus exposure and HLA in healthy donors. Points from the study as a whole: One later analysis reportedly identified an Asian-associated ancestry cluster that showed fewer N-insertions than the roughly 640-donor mean.

A note on this clone: The antigen is undetermined. At one boundary the junction diverges from the germline segment, which might be a read error.

The length of the CDR3 is 14 residues. Per germline, CDR1 MGHRA and CDR2 YSYEKL. The study ran its PCR with 60 Vbeta and 13 Jbeta primers. Data came from immunoSEQ multiplex PCR; TCRdb stores just in-frame clones and leaves some out. The sample includes 100,000 or so clones, around 80% of them seen just once. Sequencing used PBMCs. V is TRBV4-1 and J is TRBJ1-2, with 7 bases fitting TRBD1. The TCR was taken from a young man in good health and CMV-seropositive. Written as DNA, the CDR3 is TGCGCCAGCAGACAAGGACAGGCGGACTATGGCTACACCTTC. This codes for CASRQGQADYGYTF.